The 5 T cell receptor beta chains below were found in one sample sequenced in a study of PD-L1 blockade in urothelial cancer. Profiling relied on immunoSEQ multiplex PCR, and the TCRdb table lists in-frame clones only, not all of them. The repertoire holds 90,000 to 120,000 clones, with around 85% as singletons. The material was PBMCs, obtained around atezolizumab (anti-PD-L1) treatment. These receptors originate from a man aged 50 to 59 with urothelial cancer.

The chain employs TRBV7-9 and TRBJ2-7, with D possibly TRBD2 on 5 matching bases. The CDR3 is 13 amino acids. Trimming took 1 base from V and 5 from J, leaving 9 bases between them. Germline CDR1 and CDR2: SEHNR and FQNEAQ (reference sequence). Here the CDR3 reads CASSLGGNHEQYF. The CDR3 DNA reads TGTGCCAGCAGCTTAGGAGGGAACCACGAGCAGTACTTC. Complete variable domain (other parts from reference TRBV7-9 and TRBJ2-7): DTGVSQNPRHKITKRGQNVTFRCDPISEHNRLYWYRQTLGQGPEFLTYFQNEAQLEKSRLLSDRFSAERPKGSFSTLEIQRTEQGDSAMYLCASSLGGNHEQYFGPGTRLTVT.

This sequence joins TRBV28 and TRBJ2-1; TRBD2 agrees at 14 bases. V gave up 7 bases and J gave up 6 bases; unmatched junction bases: 5. CDR1 is MDHEN, CDR2 SYDVKM, per germline. The CDR3 has 15 amino acids. Here the CDR3 DNA reads TGTGCCAGCACCCAGACTAGCGGGAGGGTCAATGAGCAGTTCTTC. This codes for CASTQTSGRVNEQFF. Full variable domain (rest looked up from reference TRBV28 and TRBJ2-1): DVKVTQSSRYLVKRTGEKVFLECVQDMDHENMFWYRQDPGLGLRLIYFSYDVKMKEKGDIPEGYSVSREKKERFSLILESASTNQTSMYLCASTQTSGRVNEQFFGPGTRLTVL.

The genes are TRBV5-6 and TRBJ2-1; D is possibly TRBD2 (6 bases). V lost 1 base and J 5 bases, leaving 13 bases between the germline ends. Germline V gene sequence: CDR1 SGHDT, CDR2 YYEEEE. CDR3 length: 15 amino acids. CDR3 in amino acids: CASSLFGEVNNEQFF. In nucleotides, the CDR3 is TGTGCCAGCAGCTTGTTTGGGGAGGTGAACAATGAGCAGTTCTTC. Based on the CDR3 plus reference TRBV5-6 and TRBJ2-1, the full variable domain is DAGVTQSPTHLIKTRGQQVTLRCSPKSGHDTVSWYQQALGQGPQFIFQYYEEEERQRGNFPDRFSGHQFPNYSSELNVNALLLGDSALYLCASSLFGEVNNEQFFGPGTRLTVL.

This chain links TRBV6-5 with TRBJ1-1; no firm D call. Germline CDR1 and CDR2: MNHEY and SVGAGI. The CDR3 spans 16 residues. V was clipped by 3 bases and J by 2 bases, with 16 bases between them. The CDR3 spells CASSYGGLRPNTEAFF. DNA for the CDR3: TGTGCCAGCAGTTATGGAGGGCTCAGGCCAAACACTGAAGCTTTCTTT.

This chain links TRBV28 with TRBJ1-6; D gene unclear. Trimming removed 5 bases from V and 12 bases from J, with 23 bases in between. Germline assignment: CDR1 MDHEN and CDR2 SYDVKM. The CDR3 has 16 residues. CDR3 protein: CASSTPSLSRVVPLHF. CDR3 in DNA: TGTGCCAGCAGTACCCCTTCTCTATCGCGGGTGGTACCCCTCCACTTT.